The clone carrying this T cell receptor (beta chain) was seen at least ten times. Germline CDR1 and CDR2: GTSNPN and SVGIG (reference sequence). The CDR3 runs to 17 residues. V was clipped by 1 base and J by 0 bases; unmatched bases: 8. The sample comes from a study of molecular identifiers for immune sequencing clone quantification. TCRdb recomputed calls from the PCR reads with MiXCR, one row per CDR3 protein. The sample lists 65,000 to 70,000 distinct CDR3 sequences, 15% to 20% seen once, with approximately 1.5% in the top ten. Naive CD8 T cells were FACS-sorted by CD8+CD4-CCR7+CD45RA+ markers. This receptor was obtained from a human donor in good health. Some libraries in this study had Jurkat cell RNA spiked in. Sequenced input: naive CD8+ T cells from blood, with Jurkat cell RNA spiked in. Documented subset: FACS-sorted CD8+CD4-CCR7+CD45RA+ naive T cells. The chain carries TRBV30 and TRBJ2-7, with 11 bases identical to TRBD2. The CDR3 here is CAWSDPTSGMISYEQYF. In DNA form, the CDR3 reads TGTGCCTGGAGTGACCCGACTAGCGGGATGATCTCCTACGAGCAGTACTTC.